The T cell receptor beta chain under discussion was sequenced for a study of blood T cell repertoires in COVID-19. Study information: Acute and convalescent COVID-19 specimens originated in the United States, Italy and Spain. Sources were T cells, B-cell-depleted T cells, or PBMCs; the material itself was cDNA or gDNA.

This clone appeared a few times. Trimming took 2 bases from V and 7 from J; bases not matched to a gene: 12. Germline CDR1 and CDR2: GTSNPN and SVGIG (reference sequence). This CDR3 region has 16 residues. Authors' data handling: Estimation of nucleated cell counts relied on the amplification of reference gene primers. TCRdb keeps only in-frame clones here, not all; method: immunoSEQ multiplex PCR. V, J and clone size are those of that table, while D and trimming were read from the DNA. Of approximately 330,000 clones in the sample, about 91% were seen once. Seattle enrolled patients during active infection and tracked them longitudinally.

Material: peripheral blood. The chain joins TRBV30 to TRBJ2-1; 9 bases match TRBD2. The TCR was taken from a man aged 30-40 years with COVID-19, enrolled during active disease. As DNA, the CDR3 is TGTGCCTGGAGTTTTCCACGGGGACTAGCATTGAATGAGCAGTTCTTC. Its protein product is CAWSFPRGLALNEQFF. The full variable domain, with the rest looked up from reference TRBV30 and TRBJ2-1, is SQTIHQWPATLVQPVGSPLSLECTVEGTSNPNLYWYRQAAGRGLQLLFYSVGIGQISSEVPQNLSASRPQDRQFILSSKKLLLSDSGFYLCAWSFPRGLALNEQFFGPGTRLTVL.